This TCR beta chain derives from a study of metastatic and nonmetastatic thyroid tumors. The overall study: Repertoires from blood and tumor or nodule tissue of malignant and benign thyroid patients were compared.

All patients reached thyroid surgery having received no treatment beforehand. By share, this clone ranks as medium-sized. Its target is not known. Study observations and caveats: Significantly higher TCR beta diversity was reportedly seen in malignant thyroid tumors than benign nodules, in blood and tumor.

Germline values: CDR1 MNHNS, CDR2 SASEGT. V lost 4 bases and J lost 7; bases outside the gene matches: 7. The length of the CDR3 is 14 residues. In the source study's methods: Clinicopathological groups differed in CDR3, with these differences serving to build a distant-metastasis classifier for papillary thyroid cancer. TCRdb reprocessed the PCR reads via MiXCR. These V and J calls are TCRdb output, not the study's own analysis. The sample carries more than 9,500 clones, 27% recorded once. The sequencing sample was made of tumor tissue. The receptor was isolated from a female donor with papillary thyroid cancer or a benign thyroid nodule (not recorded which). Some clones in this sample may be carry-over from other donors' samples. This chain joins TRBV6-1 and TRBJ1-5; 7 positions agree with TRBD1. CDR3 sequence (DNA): TGTGCCAGCAGTGCGGACAGGCTGGTGCAGCCCCAGCATTTT. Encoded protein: CASSADRLVQPQHF.